This TCR beta chain originates from a study of Ad26.COV2.S vaccination and SARS-CoV-2 variants (dated by TCRdb to about 2021). Background on the whole study: Vaccine-arm donors were drawn from COV1001, a multicentre, randomized, double-blind, placebo-controlled phase I-IIa trial of Ad26.COV2.S in healthy adults. Ad26.COV2.S was given intramuscularly at 5x10^10 or 1x10^11 viral particles, as a single shot or as two shots 56 days apart. Sequencing of the TCRbeta repertoire served to evaluate the specificity and breadth of SARS-CoV-2-reactive T cell receptors following Ad26.COV2.S vaccination. The TCR-sequenced set comprised around 32 samples: some 20 Ad26.COV2.S vaccine recipients, 5 placebo recipients and 8 SARS-CoV-2 convalescent individuals. Trial participants were randomized into five groups of five: low-dose or high-dose Ad26.COV2.S given once or twice, or placebo on both occasions. Blinding of investigators to trial group allocation was maintained during experiments and outcome assessment. General findings and caveats noted by the study authors: According to the authors, total T cell responses may have been underestimated by the TCR breadth and depth analyses. After vaccination, spike-specific CD8+ and CD4+ T cell responses were reported to show substantial breadth. Comparable non-spike TCR breadth was observed between vaccine and placebo recipients, consistent with only spike being contained in the vaccine. The study lacked the statistical power to compare responses across vaccine doses or regimens. Spike-specific TCR breadth was higher in Ad26.COV2.S recipients than in placebo recipients (P = 0.0014).

Taken with the paper, the label for treatment or condition translates to: roughly 18 received Ad26.COV2.S at low or high dose, single or two shots; about 5 received placebo; per-sample allocation not given. For vaccine and placebo recipients, the sequenced repertoires came from samples collected on day 63 after the first injection. In Cohort 1b, around 25 adults aged 18-55 years were enrolled at a single site in Boston, USA, between 29 July and 7 August 2020. Ad26.COV2.S consisted of a replication-incompetent adenovirus type 26 vector by which a prefusion-stabilized SARS-CoV-2 spike protein from the original Wuhan strain was expressed. The immunoSEQ Assay was the method used to sequence TCRbeta CDR3 regions. After extraction, genomic DNA underwent amplification by bias-controlled multiplex PCR, followed by high-throughput sequencing. The authors' pipeline ran thus. To quantify the absolute abundance of each unique TCRbeta CDR3 region, sequences were collapsed and filtered. T cell fraction was estimated by normalization of TCRbeta template counts to usable DNA, with usable DNA being measured through amplification of reference genes present in all nucleated cells. Repertoire TCRs were annotated as SARS-CoV-2-specific by exact matching of V gene, CDR3 amino acid sequence and J gene to a known reactive TCR set. The reference SARS-CoV-2 TCR set came from MIRA and was filtered for enrichment in COVID-19-positive ImmuneCODE repertoires, removing public or cross-reactive TCRs. Using the MIRA antigens, annotated TCRs were further analysed by specific ORF or by position within an ORF. Breadth was defined as annotated unique rearrangements over total unique productive rearrangements; depth was the summed frequency of those rearrangements. TCR breadth was compared between groups using two-sided Wilcoxon rank-sum tests. TCRdb took over this immuneACCESS table, retaining in-frame rearrangements with V and J assigned. Such tables are incomplete; in checked studies, under half of the missing clones stem from an unresolved V gene, and the remainder is unexplained. D and trimming come from the DNA, and the V and J calls and clone size come from that table. The sample table lists about 400,000 clones, roughly 90% of them with a count of one. The ten largest clones add up to 1.9% of the sample.

Only one count was recorded for this clone. Its antigen is not yet known. Per-base quality was not reported, and no clone a single base away is much larger than it. The germline V gene encodes CDR1 ENHRY and CDR2 SYGVKD. The CDR3, cysteine through phenylalanine, is 15 amino acids long. Only CDR3 DNA remains: 45 bases, in frame from the first base. Trimming removed 6 bases from V and 4 bases from J; the gene matches leave 7 bases unexplained. The sequence was collected from a person between 18 and 65 years old who received the Ad26.COV2.S COVID-19 vaccine or a placebo. The source material was peripheral blood, sampled in a trial of Ad26.COV2.S vaccine versus placebo. Here the chain combines TRBV10-3 and TRBJ2-3; 10 middle bases align to TRBD1. The CDR3 reads as follows: CAISRDRGLSDTQYF. Read as DNA, the sequence is TGTGCCATCAGCCGGGACAGGGGCCTATCAGATACGCAGTATTTT.